This T cell receptor (beta chain) was sequenced for a study of beta chain features in type 1 diabetes. Regarding this clone: Germline is not matched at one junction end, which may reflect a read error.

Germline-derived CDR1 and CDR2 are MGHDK and SYGVNS. The CDR3 extends over 14 amino acids. The study reverse transcribed the entire isolated RNA, so it sequenced expressed TCRB transcripts. Method: immunoSEQ multiplex PCR; TCRdb's copy keeps in-frame clones and lacks some. Of 860,000 or so clones listed, 17% were seen once; the top ten hold 0.023%. Sequenced material: naive CD4+ T cells from blood. This receptor was obtained from a young woman in good health. V usage is TRBV25-1 and J usage is TRBJ2-3; no clear D gene. CDR3 protein: CASSSESPTYTQYF. Here the CDR3 DNA reads TGTGCCAGCAGTAGCGAAAGTCCCACATATACGCAGTATTTT.